The 21 T cell receptor beta chains listed next were all sequenced from one sample in a study of T cell changes during pregnancy in multiple sclerosis. Libraries were prepared by immunoSEQ multiplex PCR; TCRdb keeps only in-frame clonotypes and omits some of them. The sample shows 120,000 or so clones, approximately 94% of them seen only once. Sequencing used peripheral blood, obtained before pregnancy. These receptors all stem from a female donor with multiple sclerosis, enrolled in a pregnancy study.

The V and J genes are TRBV6-5 and TRBJ1-1, with D possibly matching TRBD1 (5 bases). This CDR3 region has 15 residues. The germline V gene encodes CDR1 MNHEY and CDR2 SVGAGI. V was shortened by 0 bases and J by 3 bases, with 11 bases between the two germline ends. The CDR3 loop reads CASSYSGVGDTEAFF. CDR3 nucleotides: TGTGCCAGCAGTTACTCAGGTGTAGGGGACACTGAAGCTTTCTTT.

The genes are TRBV7-2 and TRBJ1-2; TRBD1 matches at 9 bases. The ends lost 4 bases at V and 5 bases at J; junction bases unmatched: 2. The CDR3 is 13 amino acids. Germline loops: CDR1 SGHTA, CDR2 FQGNSA. CDR3: CASSSGQGYGYTF. The CDR3 nucleotides are TGTGCCAGCAGCTCAGGACAGGGGTATGGCTACACCTTC.

A single count supports this clone. The chain joins TRBV6-6 to TRBJ1-4; no clear D. V was cut by 4 bases and J by 2 bases, with 8 bases left in between. CDR3 length: 14 residues. Germline lookup yields CDR1 MNHNY and CDR2 SVGAGI (reference sequence). The DNA for the CDR3 is TGTGCCAGCAGTTTAGGAGGTACTAATGAAAAACTGTTTTTT. Translated, it gives CASSLGGTNEKLFF.

The J gene is TRBJ2-5, the V gene TRBV20-1; no reliable D call. Trimming took off 6 bases at V and 6 bases at J, with 11 bases between the two ends. The CDR3 loop spans 11 amino acids. Germline V gives CDR1 DFQATT, CDR2 SNEGSKA (reference sequence). The CDR3 is CSALDPKTQYF. The CDR3 region has the DNA TGCAGTGCACTTGATCCCAAGACCCAGTACTTC.

The table lists this clone with a count of one. V gene TRBV6-1 combines with J gene TRBJ1-2; 7 bases line up with TRBD1. V lost 2 bases and J lost 0; bases outside the gene matches: 3. The CDR3 extends over 15 amino acids. In germline, CDR1 is MNHNS, CDR2 SASEGT. Here the CDR3 reads CASSEQGDSNYGYTF. CDR3 DNA sequence: TGTGCCAGCAGTGAACAGGGGGACTCTAACTATGGCTACACCTTC.

The chain recombines TRBV27 with TRBJ1-2, with 7 bases that match TRBD1. V lost 2 bases, J lost 8 bases, and 5 bases stayed unmatched. The CDR3 spans 13 residues. The germline gives CDR1 MNHEY, CDR2 SMNVEV (reference sequence). The CDR3 sequence is CASSLIQGWGYTF. The DNA for the CDR3 is TGTGCCAGCAGTTTAATACAGGGGTGGGGCTACACCTTC.

This clone was seen just once. This chain joins TRBV10-3 and TRBJ2-7; TRBD2 agrees at 9 bases. Germline assignment: CDR1 ENHRY and CDR2 SYGVKD. V trimming: 10 bases; J trimming: 6 bases; junction bases outside the gene matches: 10. CDR3 length equals 13 residues. CDR3 protein: CASVQGLASEQYF. CDR3 bases: TGTGCCAGTGTACAAGGACTAGCGAGCGAGCAGTACTTC.

The chain carries TRBV27 and TRBJ2-3, with 11 bases identical to TRBD2. There are 20 residues in the CDR3. CDR1 and CDR2 (germline): MNHEY, SMNVEV (reference sequence). With 2 bases clipped from V and 1 base from J, the junction kept 14 bases outside the gene matches. CDR3 DNA: TGTGCCAGCAGTTTACGTAGCGGGACTAGCGGACCCCTTCGCACAGATACGCAGTATTTT. This encodes CASSLRSGTSGPLRTDTQYF.

The rearrangement joins TRBV5-1 to TRBJ1-3, with D perhaps matching TRBD1 (6 bases). V dropped 0 bases and J dropped 8 bases, with 9 bases sitting between them. Germline-derived CDR1 and CDR2 are SGHRS and YFSETQ. The length of the CDR3 is 13 residues. CDR3 residues: CASSLEGGDTIYF. The CDR3 DNA reads TGCGCCAGCAGCTTGGAAGGGGGTGACACCATATATTTT.

This sequence joins TRBV7-8 and TRBJ1-2; D is undetermined. Germline V lookup: CDR1 SGHVS, CDR2 FQNEAQ. This CDR3 region has 14 residues. Deletions cut 6 bases from V and 4 bases from J, with 15 bases between. The CDR3 sequence: CASSLTGSGYGYTF. The CDR3 coding sequence is TGTGCCAGCAGTCTTACCGGGTCGGGCTATGGCTACACCTTC.

This chain joins TRBV25-1 and TRBJ1-1, with D possibly matching TRBD1 (6 bases). The V end was cut by 4 bases, the J end by 4 bases, with 13 bases between. The length of the CDR3 is 14 residues. Germline assignment: CDR1 MGHDK and CDR2 SYGVNS. The CDR3 loop is CASSGSRGGTEAFF. CDR3 nucleotide sequence: TGTGCCAGCAGTGGATCAAGGGGGGGCACTGAAGCTTTCTTT.

This chain joins TRBV2 and TRBJ2-3; unclear D gene. Deletions cut 8 bases from V and 4 bases from J, with 10 bases between. The germline V gene encodes CDR1 SNHLY and CDR2 FYNNEI. CDR3 length: 12 amino acids. The CDR3 DNA sequence: TGTGCCAGCCGGAGAAGAGCAGATACGCAGTATTTT. Its protein product is CASRRRADTQYF.

J is TRBJ2-5 and V is TRBV5-1, with D possibly matching TRBD1 (6 bases). The germline gives CDR1 SGHRS, CDR2 YFSETQ. There are 15 residues in the CDR3. The V and J ends lost 3 bases and 2 bases respectively, with 14 bases between them. The CDR3: CASSWQGLGQETQYF. The CDR3 bases are TGCGCCAGCAGCTGGCAGGGGTTAGGACAAGAGACCCAGTACTTC.

V gene TRBV5-8 combines with J gene TRBJ1-5, with 8 positions matching TRBD1. V dropped 0 bases and J dropped 3; count of bases not matched to a gene: 5. The germline CDR1 and CDR2 sequences are SGHTS and YDEGEE. The CDR3 consists of 16 residues. For the CDR3, the DNA is TGTGCCAGCAGCTTGGTCAGGGGACAGGTCAATCAGCCCCAGCATTTT. This translates into CASSLVRGQVNQPQHF.

The chain has TRBV7-8 and TRBJ2-3; D is uncertain. The CDR3 is made up of 17 amino acids. Trimming took off 5 bases at V and 0 bases at J, with 18 bases between the two ends. The V gene's germline CDR1 is SGHVS and CDR2 FQNEAQ. CDR3 amino acids: CASSRRIGGASTDTQYF. The CDR3 DNA reads as TGTGCCAGCAGCCGACGAATTGGTGGAGCTAGCACAGATACGCAGTATTTT.

This chain uses TRBV29-1 with TRBJ1-5, with TRBD1 matching over 7 bases. With V trimmed by 4 bases and J by 7 bases, 7 bases remained unmatched. Germline CDR1 is SQVTM and CDR2 is ANQGSEA. This CDR3 spans 13 amino acids. As DNA, the CDR3 is TGCAGCGTTGGTACAGGGGTGAGACAGCCCCAGCATTTT. Amino acid sequence: CSVGTGVRQPQHF.

The rearrangement uses TRBV6-1 and TRBJ1-5; D unclear. V dropped 8 bases and J dropped 9 bases, with 17 bases sitting between them. The CDR3 is 13 residues long. The germline V gene encodes CDR1 MNHNS and CDR2 SASEGT. The CDR3 loop is CASGRDGGRPQHF. The CDR3 nucleotides read TGTGCCAGCGGGCGAGACGGCGGGAGGCCCCAGCATTTT.

The rearrangement joins TRBV7-8 to TRBJ2-2; 13 bases agree with TRBD2. Unmatched junction bases numbered 6, after V lost 2 bases and J lost 6 bases. CDR1 and CDR2 from the germline V gene are SGHVS and FQNEAQ. The CDR3 has 17 residues. Here the CDR3 DNA reads TGTGCCAGCAGCTTAAAAAGACTAGCGGGGGGTCCCGGGGAGCTGTTTTTT. Protein product: CASSLKRLAGGPGELFF.

The count of this clone is one. The chain carries TRBV7-8 and TRBJ2-7; D may be TRBD1 (5 bases). Trimming cost V 4 bases and J 3 bases, with 16 bases left between them. The CDR3 runs 15 residues. Germline assignment: CDR1 SGHVS and CDR2 FQNEAQ. The CDR3, as DNA: TGTGCCAGCAGCTCGATGCCCAGCAGGGTCTACGAGCAGTACTTC. The encoded protein is CASSSMPSRVYEQYF. Looking up the rest from reference TRBV7-8 and TRBJ2-7 gives the full variable domain: GAGVSQSPRYKVAKRGQDVALRCDPISGHVSLFWYQQALGQGPEFLTYFQNEAQLDKSGLPSDRFFAERPEGSVSTLKIQRTQQEDSAVYLCASSSMPSRVYEQYFGPGTRLTVT.

The chain combines TRBV30 with TRBJ1-3; tentative D call: TRBD1 (6 bases). In germline, CDR1 is GTSNPN, CDR2 SVGIG (reference sequence). This CDR3 spans 15 amino acids. V was cut by 0 bases and J by 9 bases, with 18 bases left in between. CDR3 nucleotide sequence: TGTGCCTGGAGTGTCGGGGGGGGCCCGGGGGGCACCATATATTTT. It codes for CAWSVGGGPGGTIYF.

The genes are TRBV7-3 and TRBJ2-2, with TRBD2 identical over 9 bases. The CDR3 extends over 18 amino acids. Germline V lookup: CDR1 SGHTA, CDR2 FQGTGA. J was trimmed by 7 bases and V by 2 bases; bases with no gene match: 14. The CDR3 region has the DNA TGTGCCAGCAGCTTACCCTCGGCGGGGGGGCCTGGAGGCGGGGAGCTGTTTTTT. Protein: CASSLPSAGGPGGGELFF. Looking up the rest from reference TRBV7-3 and TRBJ2-2 gives the full variable domain: GAGVSQTPSNKVTEKGKYVELRCDPISGHTALYWYRQSLGQGPEFLIYFQGTGAADDSGLPNDRFFAVRPEGSVSTLKIQRTERGDSAVYLCASSLPSAGGPGGGELFFGEGSRLTVL.